This entry describes one T cell receptor (beta chain). Antigen unknown. Trimming left V 3 bases short and J 9 bases short, with 14 bases between. The CDR3 loop spans 14 amino acids. The germline V gene encodes CDR1 LGHNA and CDR2 YSLEER. These data come from a study of T-cell memory formation after mild COVID-19. Points from the study as a whole: Memory cells collected pre-infection included some clones that later responded, suggesting cross-reactive memory joined. Whereas later expanders leaned CD4+, clones contracting day 15 to 85 showed a balanced CD4/CD8 makeup. CD4+ contracting clones were mainly CM and EM; CD8+ ones, EMRA.

In TCRdb, the 5' RACE reads were re-called with MiXCR into one record per CDR3 protein. This repertoire shows roughly 450,000 distinct CDR3 sequences, 15% to 20% found once; its top ten account for 20% to 25%. This rearrangement joins TRBV4-3 to TRBJ2-2; TRBD1 might be the D (5 bases). The sample comprised PBMCs or a T cell subset sorted from them (not recorded which). This TCR came from a man younger than 35 who had mild COVID-19 (a few samples of this study predate the infection). Cell type and time point are not known. CDR3 loop: CASSQAPTGWELFF. The CDR3 nucleotides read TGCGCCAGCAGCCAGGCCCCCACAGGTTGGGAGCTGTTTTTT.